Listed here are 16 T cell receptor beta chains from one sample, sequenced in a study of cytomegalovirus exposure and HLA in healthy donors. The PCR contained 60 Vbeta and 13 Jbeta primers. Libraries were prepared by immunoSEQ multiplex PCR; TCRdb keeps only in-frame clonotypes and omits some of them. The sample includes 85,000 to 90,000 clones, 70% to 90% seen only once; the top ten take about 2.5%. The sequencing input was PBMCs. These receptors all come from a man in his late teens or twenties in good health and CMV-seronegative.

The CDR3: CASSYIRTSGKNEQFF. The DNA of the CDR3 is TGTGCCAGCAGTTACATCAGGACTAGCGGGAAGAATGAGCAGTTCTTC. The rearrangement joins TRBV6-5 to TRBJ2-1; TRBD2 matches at 12 bases. There are 16 residues in the CDR3. Germline CDR1 and CDR2: MNHEY and SVGAGI. Germline trimming cut 2 bases from V and 7 bases from J; bases unmatched to any gene: 6.

The V gene is TRBV9, the J gene TRBJ2-1, with TRBD2 as a possible D gene (5 bases). CDR3 size: 22 residues. CDR1 is SGDLS and CDR2 is YYNGEE in the germline V gene. The ends were cut back, 0 bases at V and 4 bases at J, with 32 bases in the middle. The CDR3 nucleotides read TGTGCCAGCAGCGTAGGGCTGAGGAGGACCCACTCTGGAGACGGGCAGTACAATGAGCAGTTCTTC. Protein product: CASSVGLRRTHSGDGQYNEQFF.

The chain has TRBV19 and TRBJ2-6; D remains ambiguous. Germline V gene data show CDR1 as LNHDA and CDR2 as SQIVND (reference sequence). The CDR3 runs 14 residues. The V gene lost 9 bases and the J gene lost 0 bases, with 9 bases spanning the gap. The CDR3 sequence: CASRSVSGANVLTF. The CDR3 DNA reads TGTGCCAGCAGGTCGGTCTCTGGGGCCAACGTCCTGACTTTC.

The CDR3: CASSFLAGWANEQFF. In DNA form, the CDR3 reads TGTGCCAGCAGCTTTTTGGCAGGGTGGGCCAATGAGCAGTTCTTC. The V gene is TRBV11-2, the J gene TRBJ2-1; D may be TRBD1 (5 bases). The germline V gene has CDR1 SGHAT and CDR2 FQNNGV. V lost 3 bases and J 6 bases, leaving 15 bases between the germline ends. This CDR3 is 15 amino acids long.

The genes are TRBV13 and TRBJ1-1, with D perhaps TRBD1 (5 bases). This CDR3 spans 15 amino acids. CDR1 and CDR2 from the germline V gene are PRHDT and FYEKMQ (reference sequence). Trimming left V 5 bases short and J 1 base short, with 14 bases between. CDR3 bases: TGTGCCAGCAGCCTCGGGACTACCCGGAACACTGAAGCTTTCTTT. Translated: CASSLGTTRNTEAFF.

The chain uses TRBV27 and TRBJ2-1, with TRBD2 as a possible D gene (5 bases). The CDR3 has 16 residues. Trimming pared 6 bases from V and 0 bases from J, leaving 15 bases between. CDR1 MNHEY and CDR2 SMNVEV come from the germline V gene (reference sequence). CDR3 sequence: CASRNMPGSSYNEQFF. The CDR3 DNA is TGTGCCAGCAGAAATATGCCGGGAAGCTCCTACAATGAGCAGTTCTTC.

The chain links TRBV28 to TRBJ1-2; TRBD1 matches 8 bases. Germline V gene lookup returns CDR1 MDHEN and CDR2 SYDVKM. V trimming: 7 bases; J trimming: 7 bases; junction bases outside the gene matches: 17. This CDR3 contains 16 residues. CDR3 region: CASTPAAQSGGAGYTF. DNA of the CDR3: TGTGCCAGCACCCCCGCTGCGCAGTCAGGGGGCGCTGGCTACACCTTC.

Remarks on this clone: One junction end disagrees with the germline gene, perhaps due to a read error. The sample holds other DNA sequences that translate to the same CDR3. This rearrangement joins TRBV28 to TRBJ2-2; D possibly corresponds to TRBD1 (6 bases). This CDR3 is 14 amino acids long. Germline CDR1 and CDR2: MDHEN and SYDVKM. DNA for the CDR3: TGCGCCAGCAGTTTAGGCCCAGGGGTCGGGGAGCTGTTTTTT. Amino acid sequence: CASSLGPGVGELFF.

The chain combines TRBV9 with TRBJ1-1; D possibly corresponds to TRBD1 (5 bases). CDR1 is SGDLS and CDR2 is YYNGEE in the germline V gene. CDR3 length: 16 amino acids. Trimming took 0 bases from V and 6 from J, leaving 18 bases between them. As DNA, the CDR3 is TGTGCCAGCAGCGTAGTGGCAGGGCCCTTGGTCGCTGAAGCTTTCTTT. Translating gives CASSVVAGPLVAEAFF.

The rearrangement joins TRBV7-2 to TRBJ1-1, with unresolved D. V was pared by 5 bases and J by 11 bases, with 12 bases between. Looked up from germline, CDR1 is SGHTA and CDR2 is FQGNSA. The CDR3 length is 11 residues. Written as DNA, the CDR3 is TGTGCCAGCAGCCTACAGCGGAGGGCTTTCTTT. Amino acids: CASSLQRRAFF.

The chain combines TRBV5-4 with TRBJ1-1; TRBD1 agrees at 10 bases. The CDR3 contains 18 residues. V lost 2 bases, J lost 3 bases, and 13 bases stayed unmatched. Germline CDR1 is SGHNT and CDR2 is YYREEE (reference sequence). CDR3 loop: CASSFPGTGVPRDTEAFF. The CDR3 DNA reads as TGTGCCAGCAGCTTCCCCGGGACAGGGGTCCCCAGGGACACTGAAGCTTTCTTT.

The table lists this clone with a few counts. The V and J genes are TRBV7-2 and TRBJ2-5; TRBD1 agrees at 9 bases. After removal of 3 bases from V and 2 bases from J, the junction contained 1 base not matched to a gene. Germline CDR1 and CDR2: SGHTA and FQGNSA. This CDR3 has 14 residues. In nucleotides, the CDR3 is TGTGCCAGCAGCTTCGGGACAGGGCAAGAGACCCAGTACTTC. This gives the protein CASSFGTGQETQYF. The variable domain in full, with the rest retrieved from reference TRBV7-2 and TRBJ2-5, is GAGVSQSPSNKVTEKGKDVELRCDPISGHTALYWYRQSLGQGLEFLIYFQGNSAPDKSGLPSDRFSAERTGGSVSTLTIQRTQQEDSAVYLCASSFGTGQETQYFGPGTRLLVL.

The rearrangement links TRBV25-1 to TRBJ2-7, with 10 bases aligning to TRBD2. The germline CDR1 and CDR2 sequences are MGHDK and SYGVNS. The V and J ends lost 4 bases and 3 bases, in that order; junction bases with no gene match: 9. The CDR3 runs to 16 residues. The CDR3 here is CASSAHGVAGGYEQYF. As DNA, the CDR3 is TGTGCCAGCAGTGCCCACGGGGTAGCGGGAGGCTACGAGCAGTACTTC.

The chain uses TRBV5-1 and TRBJ2-5, with 11 bases matching TRBD2. With V trimmed by 0 bases and J by 5 bases, 6 bases remained unmatched. The CDR3 contains 16 residues. Per germline, CDR1 SGHRS and CDR2 YFSETQ. The CDR3: CASSLVPSGRLETQYF. Written as DNA, the CDR3 is TGCGCCAGCAGCTTGGTCCCTAGCGGGAGGTTGGAGACCCAGTACTTC.

The chain uses TRBV19 and TRBJ2-7, with a tentative D call TRBD2 (5 bases). CDR3 length equals 11 residues. The germline V gene encodes CDR1 LNHDA and CDR2 SQIVND (reference sequence). The ends were cut back, 9 bases at V and 3 bases at J, with 9 bases in the middle. Here the CDR3 DNA reads TGTGCCAGGGGAGCCTTCTACGAGCAGTACTTC. This encodes CARGAFYEQYF.

The chain has TRBV7-9 and TRBJ1-6, with a tentative D call TRBD1 (6 bases). CDR1 is SEHNR, CDR2 FQNEAQ, per germline (reference sequence). The CDR3 has 14 residues. The ends were cut back, 5 bases at V and 5 bases at J, with 10 bases in the middle. The CDR3 sequence is CASSHRVDNSPLHF. CDR3 sequence (DNA): TGTGCCAGCAGCCACAGGGTGGATAATTCACCCCTCCACTTT.